The T cell receptor beta chain under discussion was sequenced for a study of blood T cell repertoires in COVID-19. Study as a whole: Sites in the United States, Italy and Spain provided acute and convalescent COVID-19 samples. T cells, B-cell-depleted T cells, or PBMCs provided the cDNA or gDNA that served as material.

Germline CDR1 reads KGHSH; CDR2 reads LQKENI. CDR3 size: 14 residues. With V trimmed by 2 bases and J by 4 bases, 4 bases remained unmatched. Study processing details: Amplifying reference gene primers gave estimates of nucleated cell counts. Assay: immunoSEQ multiplex PCR; the TCRdb copy retains only in-frame clones and omits some. D and trimming come from the DNA, and the V and J calls and clone size come from that table. Of about 59,000 clones listed, approximately 84% are singletons. On this clone itself: At the DNA level, this CDR3 is encoded by other sequences in the same sample as well.

The chain couples TRBV18 to TRBJ2-5, with 7 bases matching TRBD1. The TCR sequence derives from a man older than 75 in a cohort sampled during active COVID-19. The sequenced sample consisted of peripheral blood. CDR3 amino acids: CASSPNRGLETQYF. In DNA form, the CDR3 reads TGTGCCAGCTCACCAAACAGGGGTTTAGAGACCCAGTACTTC.